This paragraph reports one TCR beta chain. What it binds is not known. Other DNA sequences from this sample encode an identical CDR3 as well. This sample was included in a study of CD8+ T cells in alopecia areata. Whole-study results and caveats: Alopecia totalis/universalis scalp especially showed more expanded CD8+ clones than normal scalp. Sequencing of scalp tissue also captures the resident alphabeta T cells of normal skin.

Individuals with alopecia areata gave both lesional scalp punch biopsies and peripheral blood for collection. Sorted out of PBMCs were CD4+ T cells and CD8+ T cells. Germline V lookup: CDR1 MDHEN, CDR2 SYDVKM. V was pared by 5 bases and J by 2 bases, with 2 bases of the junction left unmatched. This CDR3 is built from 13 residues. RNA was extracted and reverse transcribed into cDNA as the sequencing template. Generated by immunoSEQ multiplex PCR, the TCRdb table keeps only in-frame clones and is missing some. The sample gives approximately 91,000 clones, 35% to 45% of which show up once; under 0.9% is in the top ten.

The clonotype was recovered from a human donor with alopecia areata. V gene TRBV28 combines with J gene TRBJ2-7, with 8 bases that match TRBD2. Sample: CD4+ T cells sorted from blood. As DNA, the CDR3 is TGTGCCAGCAGTCTAGCGGGTCCCTACGAGCAGTACTTC. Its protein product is CASSLAGPYEQYF.